This TCR beta chain was profiled in a study of beta chain features in type 1 diabetes. Findings and caveats of the study: Comparison showed that naive, central memory and Treg TCRB repertoires appeared more similar among patients than among healthy donors.

Comment on this clone: Its antigen is currently unknown.

The entirety of the isolated RNA underwent reverse transcription, so expressed TCRB transcripts were sequenced. Profiling relied on immunoSEQ multiplex PCR, and the TCRdb table lists in-frame clones only, not all of them. The sample lists 850,000 to 900,000 clones, 15% to 20% occurring once. Between the trimmed V and J ends, which lost 3 bases and 4 bases, there was a span of 15 bases. Germline lookup yields CDR1 MNHEY and CDR2 SMNVEV (reference sequence). This CDR3 contains 16 residues. The TCR was taken from a woman aged 18-29 years in good health. The chain joins TRBV27 to TRBJ2-2, with D tentatively TRBD2 (6 bases). The sequenced sample consisted of naive CD4+ T cells from blood. DNA of the CDR3: TGTGCCAGCAGTTTCGGACGGGAGATGGCCACCGGGGAGCTGTTTTTT. It is translated as CASSFGREMATGELFF.